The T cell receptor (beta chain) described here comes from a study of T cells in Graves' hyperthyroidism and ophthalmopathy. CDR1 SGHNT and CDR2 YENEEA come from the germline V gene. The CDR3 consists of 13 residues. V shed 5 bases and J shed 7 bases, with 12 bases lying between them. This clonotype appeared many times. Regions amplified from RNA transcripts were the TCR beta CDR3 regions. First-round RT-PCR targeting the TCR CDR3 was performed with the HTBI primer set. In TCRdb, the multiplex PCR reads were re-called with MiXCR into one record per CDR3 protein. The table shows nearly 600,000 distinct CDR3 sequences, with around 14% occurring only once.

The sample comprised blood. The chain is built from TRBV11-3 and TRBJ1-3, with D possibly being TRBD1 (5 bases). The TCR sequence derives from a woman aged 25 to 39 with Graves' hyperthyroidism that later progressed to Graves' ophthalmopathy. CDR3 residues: CASSKMGVNTIYF. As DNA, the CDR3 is TGTGCCAGCAGCAAGATGGGGGTGAACACCATATATTTT. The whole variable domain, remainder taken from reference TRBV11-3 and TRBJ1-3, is EAGVVQSPRYKIIEKKQPVAFWCNPISGHNTLYWYLQNLGQGPELLIRYENEEAVDDSQLPKDRFSAERLKGVDSTLKIQPAELGDSAVYLCASSKMGVNTIYFGEGSWLTVV.